Listed below are T cell receptor beta chains from one sample, sequenced in a study of T-cell memory formation after mild COVID-19. A single record per CDR3 protein comes from TCRdb applying MiXCR to the 5' RACE reads. This table holds about 560,000 distinct CDR3 sequences, approximately 18% found once. Sample: PBMCs or a T cell subset sorted from them (not recorded which). The receptors shown here come from an adult woman who had mild COVID-19 (a few samples of this study predate the infection). Cell type and time point are not known. Each CDR3 is given with its conserved first and last residue. The D gene is left open where the match is weak. Clone size is not always given. Where it is, it says once, few, many or a class for expanded clones.

NA	TRBV20-1	TRBJ2-1	NA	CSAREFLSSYNEQFF	TGCAGTGCTAGGGAATTTCTGAGCTCCTACAATGAGCAGTTCTTC
few	TRBV29-1	TRBJ2-5	NA	CSVEVGATAQYF	TGCAGCGTTGAAGTGGGGGCCACGGCCCAGTACTTC
NA	TRBV11-2	TRBJ2-5	TRBD1	CASSRSGGIQETQYF	TGTGCCAGCAGCCGATCAGGGGGCATTCAAGAGACCCAGTACTTC
few	TRBV15	TRBJ1-5	NA	CATSREWAVPFNQPQHF	TGTGCCACCAGCAGAGAATGGGCCGTTCCGTTCAATCAGCCCCAGCATTTT
NA	TRBV5-6	TRBJ2-1	TRBD2	CASSLLAGDLYNEQFF	TGTGCCAGCAGCTTGCTAGCGGGAGATCTATACAATGAGCAGTTCTTC
NA	TRBV7-8	TRBJ2-5	TRBD2	CASSTSGGIKTQYF	TGTGCCAGCAGCACTAGCGGGGGAATAAAGACCCAGTACTTC
few	TRBV12-3/TRBV12-4	TRBJ1-1	NA	CAIAGERAFF	TGTGCCATCGCGGGGGAAAGGGCTTTCTTT
few	TRBV29-1	TRBJ2-3	NA	CSVVGGLGTDTQYF	TGCAGCGTTGTTGGGGGGCTAGGCACAGATACGCAGTATTTT
NA	TRBV6-5	TRBJ2-7	NA	CASSSPPGHREQYF	TGTGCCAGCAGTTCCCCCCCCGGGCACCGCGAGCAGTACTTC
NA	TRBV15	TRBJ2-1	TRBD1	CATSREDRDRAHEQFF	TGTGCCACCAGCAGAGAAGACCGGGACAGGGCGCATGAGCAGTTCTTC
NA	TRBV6-1	TRBJ1-2	NA	CASSEGQIASNYGYTF	TGTGCCAGCAGTGAAGGACAGATAGCCAGTAACTATGGCTACACCTTC
NA	TRBV5-1	TRBJ1-2	NA	CASSLGGLGYGYTF	TGCGCCAGCAGCTTGGGGGGGCTCGGCTATGGCTACACCTTC
NA	TRBV12-1	TRBJ1-6	NA	CASPVTWHSPIHF	TGTGCCAGCCCGGTAACTTGGCATTCACCCATCCACTTT
few	TRBV24-1	TRBJ2-1	NA	CATSDVTGEQFF	TGTGCCACCAGTGATGTGACTGGTGAGCAGTTCTTC
NA	TRBV6-6	TRBJ1-1	TRBD1	CASSYRTGGTEAFF	TGTGCCAGCAGTTACAGGACAGGGGGCACTGAAGCTTTCTTT
NA	TRBV4-1	TRBJ2-7	TRBD2	CASSFRLAGDISYEQYF	TGCGCCAGCAGCTTTCGGCTAGCGGGGGATATCTCCTACGAGCAGTACTTC
NA	TRBV6-5	TRBJ1-4	NA	CASSYSGDAFTNEKLFF	TGTGCCAGCAGTTACTCAGGGGACGCTTTTACTAATGAAAAACTGTTTTTT
few	TRBV29-1	TRBJ2-7	NA	CSVEIPGRSSYEQYF	TGCAGCGTTGAAATTCCAGGCCGAAGCTCCTACGAGCAGTACTTC
NA	TRBV7-9	TRBJ2-7	NA	CASSSSGTPSYEQYF	TGTGCCAGCAGCTCATCCGGGACACCTTCCTACGAGCAGTACTTC
NA	TRBV12-3/TRBV12-4	TRBJ2-5	TRBD2	CASSQRLAGGHETQYF	TGTGCCAGCAGTCAAAGACTAGCGGGGGGGCATGAGACCCAGTACTTC
few	TRBV25-1	TRBJ2-7	TRBD1	CASSEYRTGNYEQYF	TGTGCCAGCAGTGAATATCGGACAGGGAACTACGAGCAGTACTTC
NA	TRBV3-1	TRBJ2-4	TRBD2	CASSQLSGFKNIQYF	TGTGCCAGCAGCCAACTTAGCGGGTTCAAAAACATTCAGTACTTC
NA	TRBV10-2	TRBJ2-7	TRBD2	CASSESPGLAGGPTYEQYF	TGCGCCAGCAGTGAGTCCCCGGGACTAGCGGGGGGGCCAACGTACGAGCAGTACTTC
NA	TRBV7-2	TRBJ2-4	NA	CASSLFGLAQAKNIQYF	TGTGCCAGCAGCTTATTCGGGCTAGCGCAGGCCAAAAACATTCAGTACTTC
few	TRBV27	TRBJ2-1	TRBD2	CASSALAGVYNEQFF	TGTGCCAGCAGTGCACTAGCGGGAGTCTACAATGAGCAGTTCTTC
NA	TRBV10-3	TRBJ2-1	TRBD1	CAISEGQGARSEQFF	TGTGCCATCAGTGAGGGACAGGGGGCGCGTTCAGAGCAGTTCTTC
NA	TRBV10-3	TRBJ1-2	NA	CAISESNRDGYTF	TGTGCCATCAGTGAGTCGAATCGGGATGGCTACACCTTC
many	TRBV29-1	TRBJ2-5	NA	CSVGYKRRETQYF	TGCAGCGTTGGGTACAAACGGCGAGAGACCCAGTACTTC
few	TRBV29-1	TRBJ1-2	TRBD1	CSVSPQGQGAYGYTF	TGCAGCGTCTCTCCCCAGGGACAGGGGGCGTATGGCTACACCTTC
NA	TRBV7-2	TRBJ2-1	TRBD2	CASSLLAGGPEQFF	TGTGCCAGCAGCTTACTAGCGGGGGGGCCTGAGCAGTTCTTC
many	TRBV30	TRBJ1-2	NA	CAWGALGRPDGYTF	TGTGCCTGGGGAGCCCTGGGACGGCCTGATGGCTACACCTTC
NA	TRBV7-9	TRBJ2-2	TRBD2	CASSLLAGGFGTGELFF	TGTGCCAGCAGCTTACTAGCGGGAGGCTTCGGGACCGGGGAGCTGTTTTTT
many	TRBV13	TRBJ2-7	NA	CASSLGKSSYEQYF	TGTGCCAGCAGCTTGGGGAAGAGCTCCTACGAGCAGTACTTC
NA	TRBV20-1	TRBJ2-1	TRBD2	CSARDGAGVVDEQFF	TGCAGTGCTAGAGACGGAGCGGGAGTAGTAGATGAGCAGTTCTTC
NA	TRBV4-3	TRBJ2-2	NA	CASSQGRDRVGELFF	TGCGCCAGCAGCCAAGGAAGGGATCGGGTCGGGGAGCTGTTTTTT
NA	TRBV5-1	TRBJ1-2	NA	CASSLVRTGEGYTF	TGCGCCAGCAGCTTGGTTCGGACGGGAGAGGGCTACACCTTC
NA	TRBV19	TRBJ2-1	TRBD1	CASSYGPTGTSYNEQFF	TGTGCCAGTAGTTATGGGCCGACAGGGACCTCCTACAATGAGCAGTTCTTC
few	TRBV20-1	TRBJ1-4	TRBD1	CSATGKQGEREKLFF	TGCAGTGCAACCGGAAAACAGGGGGAGCGTGAAAAACTGTTTTTT
many	TRBV7-2	TRBJ2-7	NA	CASSFNVGYEQYF	TGTGCCAGCAGCTTCAACGTAGGTTACGAGCAGTACTTC
few	TRBV29-1	TRBJ1-2	TRBD1	CSAQGGGGPFF	TGCAGCGCCCAGGGGGGCGGTGGGCCCTTCTTC